This TCR beta chain was captured by sequencing in a study of graft-versus-host responses after intestinal transplantation. Study-level background: Recipients underwent multivisceral, liver-intestinal, or isolated intestinal transplants.

The study's findings and limits: Some patients had graft-donor T cell macrochimerism, and their allografts showed high graft-versus-host to host-versus-graft clonal ratios.

Data came from immunoSEQ multiplex PCR; TCRdb stores just in-frame clones and leaves some out. This sample has roughly 4,200 clones, with around 38% found just once. The germline V gene has CDR1 LNHDA and CDR2 SQIVND (reference sequence). CDR3 size: 14 residues. Trimming took 1 base from V and 0 from J, leaving 7 bases between them. This clone is categorized as medium-sized. Investigators plated roughly 200,000 CFSE-labeled responder cells together with roughly 200,000 irradiated stimulator cells labeled with violet dye. The sequencing here drew on alloreactive CD8+ T cells from a mixed lymphocyte reaction culture, taken before transplantation. Subset noted: CFSE-low proliferating T cells sorted from roughly six-day pre-transplant mixed lymphocyte reaction (GvH or HvG direction). V and J are TRBV19 and TRBJ2-7; no reliable D call. The TCR originated in a human patient who was an organ donor for intestinal transplantation. The CDR3 DNA reads as TGTGCCAGTAGTATAGCCGGCGGCTCCTACGAGCAGTACTTC. This sequence encodes CASSIAGGSYEQYF.